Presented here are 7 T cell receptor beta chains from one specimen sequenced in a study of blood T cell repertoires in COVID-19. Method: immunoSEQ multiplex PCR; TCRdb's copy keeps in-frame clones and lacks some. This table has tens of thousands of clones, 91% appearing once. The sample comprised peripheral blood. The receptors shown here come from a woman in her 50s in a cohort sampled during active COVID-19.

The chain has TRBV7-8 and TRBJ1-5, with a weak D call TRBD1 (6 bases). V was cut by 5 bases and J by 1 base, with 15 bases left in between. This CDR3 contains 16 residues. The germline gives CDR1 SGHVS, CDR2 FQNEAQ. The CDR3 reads CASSPRGMRSNQPQHF. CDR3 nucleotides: TGTGCCAGCAGCCCCAGGGGTATGAGGAGCAATCAGCCCCAGCATTTT.

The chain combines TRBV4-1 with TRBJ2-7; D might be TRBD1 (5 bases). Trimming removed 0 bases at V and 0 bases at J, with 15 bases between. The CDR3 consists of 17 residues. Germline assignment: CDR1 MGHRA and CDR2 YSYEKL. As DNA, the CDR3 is TGCGCCAGCAGCCAAGATATGTGGACACACAACTCCTACGAGCAGTACTTC. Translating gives CASSQDMWTHNSYEQYF.

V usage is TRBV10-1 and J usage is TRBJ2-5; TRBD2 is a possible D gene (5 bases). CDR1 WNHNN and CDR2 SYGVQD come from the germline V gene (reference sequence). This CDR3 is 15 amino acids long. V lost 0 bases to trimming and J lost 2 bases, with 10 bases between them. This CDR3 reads CASSESTSGQETQYF. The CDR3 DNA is TGCGCCAGCAGTGAGTCAACCAGCGGTCAAGAGACCCAGTACTTC.

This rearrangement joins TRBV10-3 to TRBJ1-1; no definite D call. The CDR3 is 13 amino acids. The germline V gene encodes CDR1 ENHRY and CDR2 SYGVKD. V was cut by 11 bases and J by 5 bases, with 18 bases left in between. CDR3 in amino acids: CASAGADGTEAFF. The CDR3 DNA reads TGTGCCTCGGCCGGAGCGGACGGGACTGAAGCTTTCTTT.

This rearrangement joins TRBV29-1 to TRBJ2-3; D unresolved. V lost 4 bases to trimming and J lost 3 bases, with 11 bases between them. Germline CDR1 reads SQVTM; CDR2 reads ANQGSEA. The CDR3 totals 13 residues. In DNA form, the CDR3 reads TGCAGCGTTGGACGGGTTGGGACAGATACGCAGTATTTT. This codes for CSVGRVGTDTQYF.

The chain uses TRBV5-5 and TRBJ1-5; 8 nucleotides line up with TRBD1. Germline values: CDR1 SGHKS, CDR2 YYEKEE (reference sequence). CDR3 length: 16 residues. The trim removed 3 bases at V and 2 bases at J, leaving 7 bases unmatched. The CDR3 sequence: CASSSAGGLGNQPQHF. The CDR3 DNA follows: TGTGCCAGCAGCTCGGCAGGGGGCTTGGGCAATCAGCCCCAGCATTTT.

DNA for the CDR3: TGTGCCAGCAGTCCTGGCGGTCGCTATGAGCAGTTCTTC. It codes for CASSPGGRYEQFF. The chain joins TRBV6-5 to TRBJ2-1, with unresolved D. Trimming stripped 5 bases from V and 8 bases from J, with 13 bases between. The CDR3 has 13 amino acids. Germline CDR1 is MNHEY and CDR2 is SVGAGI.